This T cell receptor (beta chain) was sequenced for a study of OX40 agonist ivuxolimab in advanced cancers. Study context: A mean age of roughly 60 years, range about 20 to 85, was recorded, and approximately 79% were male. Among those treated, three patients had partial responses, one with hepatocellular carcinoma and two with cutaneous melanoma.

To note about this clone: Antigen specificity is unknown.

Study findings and constraints: Among expanded peripheral T cells, antigen specificity went undetermined. Several nonresponders also turned out to have low normalized T-cell clonal expansion.

Data came from immunoSEQ multiplex PCR; TCRdb stores just in-frame clones and leaves some out. This table has 55,000 to 70,000 clones, roughly 80% appearing once. The V end lost 0 bases, the J end lost 0 bases, and 9 bases lay between the germline ends. This CDR3 has 15 amino acids. Germline CDR1 MNHEY, CDR2 SVGAGI. The sequenced sample was CD4+ or CD8+ T cells sorted from blood, obtained in a trial of the OX40 agonist ivuxolimab. The rearrangement uses TRBV6-5 and TRBJ2-7; unclear D gene. This TCR came from an adult with an advanced solid tumor such as melanoma, head and neck, liver or kidney cancer. CDR3 sequence reads: CASSYSAETSYEQYF. The CDR3 region has the DNA TGTGCCAGCAGTTACTCGGCCGAGACCTCCTACGAGCAGTACTTC.